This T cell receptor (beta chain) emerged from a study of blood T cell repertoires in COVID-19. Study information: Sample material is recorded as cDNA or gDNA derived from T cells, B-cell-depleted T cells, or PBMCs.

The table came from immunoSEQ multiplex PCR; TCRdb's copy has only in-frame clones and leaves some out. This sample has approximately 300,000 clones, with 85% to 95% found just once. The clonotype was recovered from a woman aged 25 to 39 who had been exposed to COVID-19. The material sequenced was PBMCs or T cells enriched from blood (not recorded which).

This CDR3 reads CASSLRSWRRGPTAYEQYF. CDR3 sequence (DNA): TGTGCCAGCAGTTTAAGGAGCTGGCGGCGGGGGCCCACAGCCTACGAGCAGTACTTC. The J gene is TRBJ2-7, the V gene TRBV13; TRBD2 might be the D (7 bases). Per the germline V gene, CDR1 is PRHDT and CDR2 is FYEKMQ (reference sequence). The CDR3 contains 19 residues. Between the trimmed V and J ends, which lost 6 bases and 2 bases, there was a span of 29 bases.